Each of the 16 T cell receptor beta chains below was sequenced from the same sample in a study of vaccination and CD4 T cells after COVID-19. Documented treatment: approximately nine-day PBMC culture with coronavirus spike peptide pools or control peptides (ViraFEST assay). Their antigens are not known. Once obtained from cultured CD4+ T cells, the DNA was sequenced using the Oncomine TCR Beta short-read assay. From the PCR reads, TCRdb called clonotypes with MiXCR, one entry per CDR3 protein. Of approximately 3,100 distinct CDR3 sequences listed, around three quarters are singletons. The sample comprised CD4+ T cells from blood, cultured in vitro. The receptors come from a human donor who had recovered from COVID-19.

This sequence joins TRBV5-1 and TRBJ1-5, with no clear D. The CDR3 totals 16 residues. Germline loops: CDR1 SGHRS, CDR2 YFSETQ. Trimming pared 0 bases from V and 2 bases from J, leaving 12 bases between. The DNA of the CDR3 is TGCGCCAGCAGCTTGGAGCTCGGGTACGGCAATCAGCCCCAGCATTTT. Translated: CASSLELGYGNQPQHF.

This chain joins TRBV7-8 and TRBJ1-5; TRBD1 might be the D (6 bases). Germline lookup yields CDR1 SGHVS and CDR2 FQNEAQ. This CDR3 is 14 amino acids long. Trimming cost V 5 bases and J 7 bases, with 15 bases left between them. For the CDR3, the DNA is TGTGCCAGCAGCCCGAACAGGGATCCACAGCCCCAGCATTTT. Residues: CASSPNRDPQPQHF.

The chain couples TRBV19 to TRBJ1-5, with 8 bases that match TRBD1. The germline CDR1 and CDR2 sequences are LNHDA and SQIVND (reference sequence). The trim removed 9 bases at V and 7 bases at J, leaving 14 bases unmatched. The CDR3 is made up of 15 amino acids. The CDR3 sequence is CASNPGQGTKQPQHF. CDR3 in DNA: TGTGCCAGCAACCCCGGACAGGGCACTAAGCAGCCCCAGCATTTT. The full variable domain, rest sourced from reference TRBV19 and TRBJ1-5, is DGGITQSPKYLFRKEGQNVTLSCEQNLNHDAMYWYRQDPGQGLRLIYYSQIVNDFQKGDIAEGYSVSREKKESFPLTVTSAQKNPTAFYLCASNPGQGTKQPQHFGDGTRLSIL.

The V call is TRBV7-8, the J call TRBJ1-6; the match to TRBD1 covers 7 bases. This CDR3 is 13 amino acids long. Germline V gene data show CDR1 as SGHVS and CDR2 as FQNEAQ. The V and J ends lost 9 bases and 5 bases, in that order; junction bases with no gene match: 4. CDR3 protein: CASTGDNNSPLHF. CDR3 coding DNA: TGTGCCAGTACAGGGGACAATAATTCACCCCTCCACTTT. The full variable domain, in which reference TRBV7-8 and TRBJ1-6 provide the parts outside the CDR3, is GAGVSQSPRYKVAKRGQDVALRCDPISGHVSLFWYQQALGQGPEFLTYFQNEAQLDKSGLPSDRFFAERPEGSVSTLKIQRTQQEDSAVYLCASTGDNNSPLHFGNGTRLTVT.

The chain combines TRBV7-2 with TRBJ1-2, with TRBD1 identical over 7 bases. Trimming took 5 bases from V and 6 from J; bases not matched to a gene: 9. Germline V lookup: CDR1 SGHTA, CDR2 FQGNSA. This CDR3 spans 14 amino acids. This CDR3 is CASSPGQATDGYTF. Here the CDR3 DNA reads TGTGCCAGCAGCCCAGGACAGGCGACCGATGGCTACACCTTC.

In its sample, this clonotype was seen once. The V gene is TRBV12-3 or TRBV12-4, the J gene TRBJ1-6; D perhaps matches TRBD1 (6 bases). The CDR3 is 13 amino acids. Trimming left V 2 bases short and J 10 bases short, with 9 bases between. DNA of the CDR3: TGTGCCAGCAGTTTATCCGGGGGCTCACCCCTCCACTTT. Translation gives CASSLSGGSPLHF.

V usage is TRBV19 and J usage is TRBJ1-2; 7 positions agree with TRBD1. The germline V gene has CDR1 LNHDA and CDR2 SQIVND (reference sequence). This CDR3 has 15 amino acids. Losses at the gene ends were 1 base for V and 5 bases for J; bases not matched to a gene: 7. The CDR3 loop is CASSIAVGQPYGYTF. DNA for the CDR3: TGTGCCAGTAGTATAGCGGTGGGACAGCCTTATGGCTACACCTTC.

CDR3 nucleotide sequence: TGCAGTGCTAGCCGCCTAGCGGGGGAAAAGAATGAGCAGTTCTTC. Amino acids: CSASRLAGEKNEQFF. This chain joins TRBV20-1 and TRBJ2-1, with TRBD2 identical over 10 bases. This CDR3 has 15 residues. Germline V gene sequence: CDR1 DFQATT, CDR2 SNEGSKA (reference sequence). With V trimmed by 3 bases and J by 7 bases, 9 bases remained unmatched.

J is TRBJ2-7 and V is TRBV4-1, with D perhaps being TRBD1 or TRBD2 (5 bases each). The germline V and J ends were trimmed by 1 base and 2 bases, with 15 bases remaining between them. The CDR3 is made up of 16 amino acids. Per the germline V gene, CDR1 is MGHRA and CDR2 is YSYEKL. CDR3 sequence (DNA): TGCGCCAGCAGCCAAGGTTACAGGACTTCCACCTACGAGCAGTACTTC. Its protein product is CASSQGYRTSTYEQYF.

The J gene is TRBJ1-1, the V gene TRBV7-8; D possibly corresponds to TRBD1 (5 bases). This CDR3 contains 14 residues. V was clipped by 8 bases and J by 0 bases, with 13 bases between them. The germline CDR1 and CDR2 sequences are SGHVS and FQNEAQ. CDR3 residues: CASLKTVMNTEAFF. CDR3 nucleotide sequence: TGTGCCAGCCTGAAGACAGTAATGAACACTGAAGCTTTCTTT.

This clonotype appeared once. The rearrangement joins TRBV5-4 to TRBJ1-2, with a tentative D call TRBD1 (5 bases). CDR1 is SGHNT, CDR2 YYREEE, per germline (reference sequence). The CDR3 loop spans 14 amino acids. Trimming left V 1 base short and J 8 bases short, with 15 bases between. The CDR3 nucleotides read TGTGCCAGCAGCTTGTATGAGGGGCGCGGCGGCTACACCTTC. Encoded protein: CASSLYEGRGGYTF.

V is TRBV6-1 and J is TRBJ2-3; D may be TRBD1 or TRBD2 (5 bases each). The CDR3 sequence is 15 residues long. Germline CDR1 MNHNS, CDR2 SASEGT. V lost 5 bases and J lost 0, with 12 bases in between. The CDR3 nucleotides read TGTGCCAGCAGTACCGGGACGGCTAGCACAGATACGCAGTATTTT. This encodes CASSTGTASTDTQYF.

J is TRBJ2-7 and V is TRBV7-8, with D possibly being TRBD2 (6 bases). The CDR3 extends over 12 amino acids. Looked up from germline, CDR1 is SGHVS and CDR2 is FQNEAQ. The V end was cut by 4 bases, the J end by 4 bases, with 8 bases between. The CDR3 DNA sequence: TGTGCCAGCAGCTATGGACTATACGAGCAGTACTTC. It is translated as CASSYGLYEQYF. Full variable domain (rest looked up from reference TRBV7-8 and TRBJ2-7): GAGVSQSPRYKVAKRGQDVALRCDPISGHVSLFWYQQALGQGPEFLTYFQNEAQLDKSGLPSDRFFAERPEGSVSTLKIQRTQQEDSAVYLCASSYGLYEQYFGPGTRLTVT.

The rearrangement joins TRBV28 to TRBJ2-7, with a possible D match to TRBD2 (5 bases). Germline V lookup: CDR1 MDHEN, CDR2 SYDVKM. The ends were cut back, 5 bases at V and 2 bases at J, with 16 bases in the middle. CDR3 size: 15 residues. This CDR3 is CASSAGGGIPYEQYF. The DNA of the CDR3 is TGTGCCAGCAGTGCCGGAGGAGGTATTCCCTACGAGCAGTACTTC.

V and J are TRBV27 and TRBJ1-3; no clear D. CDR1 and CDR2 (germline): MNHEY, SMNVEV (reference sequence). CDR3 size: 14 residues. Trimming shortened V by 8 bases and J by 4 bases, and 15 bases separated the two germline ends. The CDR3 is CASGSLGRGNTIYF. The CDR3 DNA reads TGTGCCAGCGGATCCCTGGGTCGGGGAAACACCATATATTTT.

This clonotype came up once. The CDR3 loop reads CASSFEANTEAFF. Here the CDR3 DNA reads TGCGCCAGCAGCTTTGAGGCGAACACTGAAGCTTTCTTT. J is TRBJ1-1 and V is TRBV5-1; D is ambiguous. V gave up 2 bases and J gave up 1 base, with 6 bases separating them. Germline values: CDR1 SGHRS, CDR2 YFSETQ. The CDR3 sequence is 13 residues long.